These 20 T cell receptor beta chains were all obtained from the same sample, sequenced in a study of blood T cells in healthy people across ages. A second PCR, run for about 6 to 11 cycles, used a sample-barcoded 5' primer plus a J-beta primer mix. One entry per CDR3 protein, called by TCRdb with MiXCR from the 5' RACE reads. The table has approximately 580,000 distinct CDR3 sequences, approximately 25% seen once; the top ten hold just over 8.5%. A further study also used this sample, focusing on T cells of mothers and their children.

Sequenced: blood. Every receptor here comes from a boy between 10 and 17 years old in good health.

J is TRBJ2-1 and V is TRBV27; D not resolved. Near its end, the DNA agrees better with TRBJ2-7, so the J call may be wrong. Germline V gene sequence: CDR1 MNHEY, CDR2 SMNVEV (reference sequence). This CDR3 has 14 amino acids. Written as DNA, the CDR3 is TGTGCCAGCAGTCACTTCGGCGCGTCCTACGAGCAGTACTTC. Its protein is CASSHFGASYEQYF.

The chain employs TRBV7-9 and TRBJ2-2; no clear D gene. The CDR3 sequence is 19 residues long. V lost 7 bases, J lost 6 bases, and 30 bases lay in between. The germline gives CDR1 SEHNR, CDR2 FQNEAQ (reference sequence). CDR3 sequence reads: CASTTFRSRELLTAGELFF. In DNA, the CDR3 is TGTGCCAGCACCACTTTCCGATCGAGAGAGCTACTGACGGCCGGGGAGCTGTTTTTT.

This rearrangement joins TRBV28 to TRBJ1-1; D is perhaps TRBD1 (6 bases). Germline V gene lookup returns CDR1 MDHEN and CDR2 SYDVKM. This CDR3 is built from 14 residues. V gave up 4 bases and J gave up 2 bases, with 11 bases separating them. The CDR3 protein is CASSSGGHNTEAFF. In DNA, the CDR3 is TGTGCCAGCAGTTCGGGGGGGCACAACACTGAAGCTTTCTTT.

This clonotype was counted between two and nine times. The chain links TRBV7-2 to TRBJ2-7, with 10 bases lining up with TRBD2. The germline V gene encodes CDR1 SGHTA and CDR2 FQGNSA. The CDR3 extends over 16 amino acids. The J segment lost 3 bases and the V segment lost 1 base, leaving 6 bases of the junction unmatched. In DNA, the CDR3 is TGTGCCAGCAGCTTAGGGGCTAGCGGGAGTATCTACGAGCAGTACTTC. It is translated as CASSLGASGSIYEQYF. Full variable domain (outside the CDR3, taken from reference TRBV7-2 and TRBJ2-7): GAGVSQSPSNKVTEKGKDVELRCDPISGHTALYWYRQSLGQGLEFLIYFQGNSAPDKSGLPSDRFSAERTGGSVSTLTIQRTQQEDSAVYLCASSLGASGSIYEQYFGPGTRLTVT.

The chain joins TRBV6-2 or TRBV6-3 to TRBJ2-1; 7 bases are shared with TRBD2. V trimming: 0 bases; J trimming: 9 bases; junction bases outside the gene matches: 8. The CDR3 loop spans 15 amino acids. In germline, CDR1 is MNHEY, CDR2 SVGEGT. Written as DNA, the CDR3 is TGTGCCAGCAGTTACTCATTAGGAGGGAGGGGTGAGCAGTTCTTC. Residues: CASSYSLGGRGEQFF.

This rearrangement joins TRBV18 to TRBJ2-7; TRBD2 matches at 10 bases. The CDR3 loop spans 14 amino acids. J lost 5 bases, V lost 5 bases, and 6 bases had no gene match. CDR1 KGHSH and CDR2 LQKENI come from the germline V gene. CDR3 sequence reads: CASSTGLAIDEQYF. CDR3 DNA sequence: TGTGCCAGCTCAACGGGACTAGCGATAGACGAGCAGTACTTC.

This clonotype was seen once. CDR3 in amino acids: CSASLTTDFEKLFF. CDR3 sequence (DNA): TGCAGTGCTAGCCTCACAACGGATTTCGAAAAACTGTTTTTT. The rearrangement links TRBV20-1 to TRBJ1-4, with D uncertain. V dropped 3 bases and J dropped 8 bases, with 16 bases sitting between them. Germline loops: CDR1 DFQATT, CDR2 SNEGSKA (reference sequence). The length of the CDR3 is 14 residues.

The gene calls are TRBV7-8 and TRBJ2-7; 8 positions agree with TRBD1. With 5 bases clipped from V and 2 bases from J, the junction kept 14 bases outside the gene matches. CDR3 length: 17 amino acids. Germline-derived CDR1 and CDR2 are SGHVS and FQNEAQ. The CDR3 is CASSPQKDRTGTYEQYF. In nucleotides, the CDR3 is TGTGCCAGCAGCCCACAGAAGGATAGGACAGGGACCTACGAGCAGTACTTC.

This clonotype was found a few times. The chain is built from TRBV3-1 and TRBJ2-5; possibly TRBD1 for D (6 bases). V lost 2 bases and J 2 bases, leaving 9 bases between the germline ends. The CDR3 has 14 amino acids. The V gene's germline CDR1 is LGHDT and CDR2 YNNKEL (reference sequence). The CDR3 region is CASSQMDRQETQYF. The CDR3, as DNA: TGTGCCAGCAGCCAAATGGACAGACAAGAGACCCAGTACTTC.

This rearrangement joins TRBV5-1 to TRBJ2-3; 8 nucleotides line up with TRBD2. From germline, CDR1 is SGHRS and CDR2 YFSETQ. V lost 0 bases and J lost 5; bases outside the gene matches: 5. The CDR3 totals 15 residues. This CDR3 reads CASSLVPGGRDTQYF. In nucleotides, the CDR3 is TGCGCCAGCAGCTTGGTTCCGGGGGGGCGAGATACGCAGTATTTT.

Turning to this clonotype: The final CDR3 position lacks the conserved phenylalanine or tryptophan, pointing to a likely read error. The chain is built from TRBV27 and TRBJ2-5; tentative D call: TRBD1 (7 bases). Germline lookup yields CDR1 MNHEY and CDR2 SMNVEV (reference sequence). V was trimmed by 4 bases and J by 5 bases, leaving 11 bases between them. The CDR3 is 13 residues long. This CDR3 is CASSSRGVETQYL. DNA of the CDR3: TGTGCCAGCAGTTCCAGGGGGGTTGAGACCCAGTACCTC.

This clonotype was observed a handful of times. The V gene is TRBV12-3 or TRBV12-4, the J gene TRBJ1-4; D gene uncertain. The length of the CDR3 is 15 residues. Trimming shortened V by 5 bases and J by 4 bases, and 14 bases separated the two germline ends. The CDR3 reads CASSLTRKGNEKLFF. The CDR3 region has the DNA TGTGCCAGCAGTCTCACCCGAAAGGGTAATGAAAAACTGTTTTTT.

In its sample, this clonotype was seen once. CDR3 in amino acids: CARQGQGRYEQYF. CDR3 nucleotide sequence: TGTGCCAGACAAGGGCAGGGCCGATACGAGCAGTACTTC. The chain is built from TRBV25-1 and TRBJ2-7, with D possibly matching TRBD1 (5 bases). Germline CDR1 MGHDK, CDR2 SYGVNS. V dropped 9 bases and J dropped 4 bases, with 16 bases sitting between them. There are 13 residues in the CDR3.

This rearrangement joins TRBV3-1 to TRBJ2-5; 11 nucleotides match TRBD2. The end of the DNA aligns better with TRBJ2-1, so the J call may be wrong. CDR1 and CDR2 (germline): LGHDT, YNNKEL (reference sequence). This CDR3 is 16 amino acids long. The DNA for the CDR3 is TGTGCCAGCAGCCTGAATCCCCTAGCGGGAGGTAATGAGCAGTTCTTC. Amino acids: CASSLNPLAGGNEQFF.

This clonotype has only a few counts. The chain uses TRBV7-3 and TRBJ2-7; D might be TRBD1 or TRBD2, each matching 5 bases. The CDR3 consists of 15 residues. The V and J ends lost 2 bases and 5 bases respectively, with 16 bases between them. Germline V gene data show CDR1 as SGHTA and CDR2 as FQGTGA. CDR3 protein: CASSLRGHHAHEQYF. The CDR3 DNA sequence: TGTGCCAGCAGCTTACGGGGCCACCATGCCCACGAGCAGTACTTC. Full variable domain (missing parts from reference TRBV7-3 and TRBJ2-7): GAGVSQTPSNKVTEKGKYVELRCDPISGHTALYWYRQSLGQGPEFLIYFQGTGAADDSGLPNDRFFAVRPEGSVSTLKIQRTERGDSAVYLCASSLRGHHAHEQYFGPGTRLTVT.

V gene TRBV19 combines with J gene TRBJ2-1; D possibly corresponds to TRBD1 (5 bases). The J call is doubtful: the DNA matches TRBJ2-7 better. The length of the CDR3 is 13 residues. Germline V lookup: CDR1 LNHDA, CDR2 SQIVND (reference sequence). The CDR3 spells CASRGAGWYEQYF. Written as DNA, the CDR3 is TGTGCCAGTAGGGGCGCAGGGTGGTACGAGCAGTACTTC.

Points on this clonotype: Its ends do not fully match the called genes, so a read error is possible. The rearrangement uses TRBV20-1 and TRBJ1-2; D gene uncertain. The CDR3 sequence is 13 residues long. Germline loops: CDR1 DFQATT, CDR2 SNEGSKA (reference sequence). The CDR3 spells CGASGLSVEGYTF. The DNA of the CDR3 is TGCGGTGCTAGCGGGCTTAGTGTCGAGGGCTACACCTTC.

This clonotype was picked up a small number of times. V usage is TRBV4-1 and J usage is TRBJ2-5, with TRBD1 matching 9 bases. V was pared by 4 bases and J by 11 bases, with 17 bases of the junction left unmatched. The germline gives CDR1 MGHRA, CDR2 YSYEKL. This CDR3 spans 16 amino acids. The CDR3 nucleotides read TGCGCCAGCAGCCCCACACCGGGACAGGGACGGCTTGAGCAGTACTTC. It translates to CASSPTPGQGRLEQYF.

There are a few counts of this clonotype. This chain joins TRBV4-1 and TRBJ2-5; D is possibly TRBD1 (5 bases). With the DNA end fitting TRBJ2-1 better, the J assignment may be wrong. Germline V gene lookup returns CDR1 MGHRA and CDR2 YSYEKL. CDR3 length: 15 residues. This chain's CDR3 is CASEPGQGDYDEQFF. The CDR3 DNA sequence: TGCGCCAGCGAACCCGGACAAGGAGATTACGATGAGCAGTTCTTC.

This clonotype was counted only a few times. V and J are TRBV3-1 and TRBJ2-7, with 7 bases aligning to TRBD1. The V and J ends lost 0 bases and 2 bases, in that order; junction bases with no gene match: 4. This CDR3 contains 15 residues. Germline-derived CDR1 and CDR2 are LGHDT and YNNKEL (reference sequence). The CDR3 reads CASSQEITGAYEQYF. The CDR3 nucleotides read TGTGCCAGCAGCCAAGAAATAACAGGGGCCTACGAGCAGTACTTC.